Reported below is one T cell receptor beta chain. No cognate antigen has been identified for it. No base qualities exist here, and no much larger clone lies one base off it. The study profiled bulk TCR beta-chain repertoires in matched peripheral blood, tumor and adjacent normal breast tissue taken from approximately 15 patients with early-stage breast cancer. Before surgery, about 5-10 mL of whole blood was collected into EDTA tubes and then processed within 2 hours. Ficoll-Paque centrifugation in SepMate-50 tubes was used to isolate peripheral blood mononuclear cells. PBMCs were cryopreserved in aliquots of about 2 to 4 million cells in roughly 90% FBS with roughly 10% DMSO and kept in liquid nitrogen. The Qiagen AllPrep DNA/RNA Mini kit was used for genomic DNA extraction. This specimen comes from a study of early stage breast cancer tumors (TCRdb year 2017). Broadly, across the study: Of the 15 or so invasive breast tumors, roughly 12 were found to be estrogen receptor-positive, progesterone receptor-positive and HER2-negative. Of the roughly twelve ER+/PR+/HER2- tumors, eight were classified as invasive ductal carcinomas and four as invasive lobular carcinomas. The average read coverage per sample was around 9.1-fold. The samples as a whole yielded roughly 2,700,000 detected templates, corresponding to about 1 million unique clonotypes. Points the paper makes about the study in general: Analysis by tumor subtype was prevented by the small cohort size. Bulk genomic DNA sequencing of unsorted cells missed chain pairing and functional markers such as CD4, CD8 and FOXP3. Repertoires from blood and normal breast were more alike than repertoires from blood and tumor, and in about 90% of the 16 patients, comparing each tissue with blood separated tumor from normal. Enriched TCRB sequences shared across patients were mostly commonly generated sequences, unlikely to play an important role in the tumor microenvironment. Compared with adjacent normal breast tissue, tumors had around 2.5-fold higher T cell density and higher clonality.

Trimming accounts for 3 bases at V and 5 bases at J, while the number of junction bases matched to no gene is 5. From a lookup of the germline V gene, CDR1 and CDR2 are SGDLS and YYNGEE. There are 15 amino acids in the CDR3, from cysteine to phenylalanine inclusive. Here the CDR3 DNA is all that survives: 45 bases in frame from base 1. Every sample was amplified as two independent genomic DNA replicates, using roughly 0.45 ug for blood and about 1.4 ug for tumor or normal breast. Following the manufacturer's instructions, the ImmunoSeq Intro kit was used to carry out TCRB sequencing on genomic DNA. Multiplex PCR ran roughly 30 cycles with proprietary primers and spike-in control sequences for absolute quantification. Single-end 150-bp reads were used to sequence an 87-bp fragment covering the CDR3 and the flanking V and J genes. Each lane of an Illumina MiSeq using version 3.0 chemistry carried seven multiplexed samples, with two replicates per sample. Regarding the original processing steps: Raw data were processed by the vendor's proprietary pipeline, with both replicates merged into one result per sample. A clonotype was defined as productive rearrangements that share the same V-gene family, CDR3 amino acid sequence and J-gene segment. Clonality was computed as 1 minus the normalized Shannon entropy (Pielou evenness) of TCRB abundances. To estimate T cell density, the total number of templates was divided by the input cell count, which was inferred from how much DNA went in. Total repertoire diversity and clonality were estimated with Recon using default parameters. Clonotypes with over 0.1% abundance in tumor and at least 32-fold higher abundance in tumor than in normal breast were defined as tumor-enriched. Not all clones reach the TCRdb copy of this immuneACCESS table, which keeps in-frame sequences only. Checked studies attribute under half of the gap to unresolved V genes and leave the rest unexplained. V, J and clone size are those of that table, while D and trimming were read from the DNA. The sample records more than 60,000 clones, under 85% of which are singletons. The top ten hold about 3.6% of the sample.

The rearranged segments are TRBV9 and TRBJ2-2; 9 central nucleotides agree with TRBD1. What was sequenced was blood. The TCR was taken from a person aged 55 to 70 with breast cancer. The bases are TGTGCCAGCAGCGCAGTACAGGGGGCGACCGGGGAGCTGTTTTTT. Its protein reads: CASSAVQGATGELFF.